Listed here are 17 T cell receptor beta chains from one sample, sequenced in a study of blood T cells in healthy people across ages (dated by TCRdb to about 2015). Library prep was done by 5' RACE. The instrument was an Illumina HiSeq 2500. A second PCR of roughly 7 to 12 cycles was run with a J-beta primer mix and a sample-barcoded 5' primer. The public reads were reanalyzed by TCRdb: fastp trimming at Q25, MiXCR alignment, in-frame beta chains only. Rows matching on CDR3 protein sequence are summarized as one entry with the most common DNA and genes. Recorded for this sample are hundreds of thousands of distinct CDR3 sequences; roughly 26% of them occurred a single time. 2.5% to 3.5% of the sample is in the top ten clones. This sample was shared with a second study, whose subject was T cells of mothers and their children.

Source material: blood. These receptors originate from a boy aged 5-17 years in good health.

The CDR3 loop is CASRNRGPYEQYF. CDR3 bases: TGTGCCAGCAGAAACCGGGGTCCCTACGAGCAGTACTTC. This chain uses TRBV7-8 with TRBJ2-7; tentatively, D is TRBD2 (5 bases). The CDR3 extends over 13 amino acids. In germline, CDR1 is SGHVS, CDR2 FQNEAQ. V was shortened by 6 bases and J by 2 bases, with 11 bases between the two germline ends.

This chain links TRBV12-3 or TRBV12-4 with TRBJ1-6; possible D gene TRBD1, 6 bases. CDR3 length: 15 residues. V was cut by 3 bases and J by 7 bases, with 13 bases left in between. The DNA for the CDR3 is TGTGCCAGCAGTTTTTTCGTGCAGGGGAATTCACCCCTCCACTTT. Translation gives CASSFFVQGNSPLHF.

This clonotype turned up a few times. This sequence joins TRBV10-3 and TRBJ2-2; no firm D call. Germline V CDR1 and CDR2: ENHRY, SYGVKD. Trimming left V 11 bases short and J 0 bases short, with 10 bases between. This CDR3 contains 13 residues. The chain's CDR3 is CAVSFSNTGELFF. CDR3 sequence (DNA): TGTGCCGTGTCTTTCTCGAACACCGGGGAGCTGTTTTTT.

V gene TRBV5-1 combines with J gene TRBJ2-1; D might be TRBD1 (6 bases). Germline loops: CDR1 SGHRS, CDR2 YFSETQ. Between the trimmed V and J ends, which lost 0 bases and 5 bases, there was a span of 12 bases. The CDR3 contains 15 residues. The CDR3 loop is CASSLVAGADNEQFF. CDR3 sequence (DNA): TGCGCCAGCAGCTTGGTGGCAGGGGCCGACAATGAGCAGTTCTTC. Variable domain in full (rest from reference TRBV5-1 and TRBJ2-1): KAGVTQTPRYLIKTRGQQVTLSCSPISGHRSVSWYQQTPGQGLQFLFEYFSETQRNKGNFPGRFSGRQFSNSRSEMNVSTLELGDSALYLCASSLVAGADNEQFFGPGTRLTVL.

This chain joins TRBV7-3 and TRBJ2-5, with D hard to call. The tail of the sequence fits TRBJ2-7 better, so the J call may be wrong. Germline loops: CDR1 SGHTA, CDR2 FQGTGA. The CDR3 has 14 residues. The CDR3 coding sequence is TGTGCCAGCAGCCCAAGACCCTTCCCCAACGAGCAGTACTTC. The encoded protein is CASSPRPFPNEQYF.

The V call is TRBV20-1, the J call TRBJ2-5, with TRBD1 as a possible D gene (6 bases). The end of the DNA aligns better with TRBJ2-1, so the J call may be wrong. From germline, CDR1 is DFQATT and CDR2 SNEGSKA (reference sequence). The CDR3 extends over 12 amino acids. DNA for the CDR3: TGCAGTGCTGAACAGGGCGGTAATGAGCAGTTCTTC. Residues: CSAEQGGNEQFF.

The chain joins TRBV7-9 to TRBJ2-2; TRBD1 matches 7 bases. CDR1 is SEHNR and CDR2 is FQNEAQ in the germline V gene (reference sequence). The CDR3 spans 16 residues. V shed 1 base and J 5 bases; nucleotides not matched to a gene: 7. The CDR3 spells CASSLGRTGRTGELFF. The CDR3 nucleotides read TGTGCCAGCAGCTTAGGGAGGACAGGCCGGACCGGGGAGCTGTTTTTT.

This sequence joins TRBV7-9 and TRBJ2-5, with a weak D call TRBD2 (6 bases). V lost 5 bases, J lost 11 bases, and 21 bases lay in between. Germline CDR1 and CDR2: SEHNR and FQNEAQ (reference sequence). This CDR3 is built from 14 residues. The CDR3 loop is CASSPGDLWGEQYF. The CDR3 bases are TGTGCCAGCAGCCCCGGGGACCTTTGGGGGGAGCAGTACTTC.

V is TRBV28 and J is TRBJ2-5; possibly TRBD1 for D (6 bases). V dropped 6 bases and J dropped 2 bases, with 13 bases sitting between them. The CDR3 extends over 14 amino acids. CDR1 and CDR2 (germline): MDHEN, SYDVKM. For the CDR3, the DNA is TGTGCCAGCAGATGGGACACGGGGCAAGAGACCCAGTACTTC. It is translated as CASRWDTGQETQYF.

This chain uses TRBV4-1 with TRBJ2-1; D gene unclear. The V gene's germline CDR1 is MGHRA and CDR2 YSYEKL. Trimming left V 1 base short and J 12 bases short, with 7 bases between. This CDR3 region has 11 residues. Here the CDR3 reads CASSQGVRQFF. CDR3 in DNA: TGCGCCAGCAGCCAAGGAGTTAGGCAGTTCTTC.

The V call is TRBV4-2, the J call TRBJ2-7; D might be TRBD1 (5 bases). Per the germline V gene, CDR1 is LGHNA and CDR2 is YNFKEQ. The CDR3 runs 15 residues. Trimming removed 0 bases at V and 2 bases at J, with 11 bases between. The CDR3 protein is CASSQETGAPYEQYF. Here the CDR3 DNA reads TGTGCCAGCAGCCAAGAAACAGGCGCCCCCTACGAGCAGTACTTC.

A few counts support this clonotype. The chain uses TRBV10-3 and TRBJ1-6; D gene unclear. Trimming cost V 7 bases and J 7 bases, with 14 bases left between them. The CDR3 extends over 14 amino acids. Germline V gene lookup returns CDR1 ENHRY and CDR2 SYGVKD. The CDR3 loop reads CAITPTRENSPLHF. DNA for the CDR3: TGTGCCATCACCCCCACAAGAGAGAATTCACCCCTCCACTTT.

This clonotype was seen more than once but under ten times. The genes are TRBV5-1 and TRBJ2-5; D remains unclear. V lost 3 bases, J lost 3 bases, and 12 bases lay in between. This CDR3 spans 14 amino acids. Germline CDR1 is SGHRS and CDR2 is YFSETQ. CDR3 DNA: TGCGCCAGCAGCTCCCGCATAGTAAAAGAGACCCAGTACTTC. Translating gives CASSSRIVKETQYF.

This clonotype was counted only a few times. This chain connects TRBV20-1 to TRBJ1-5, with TRBD1 identical over 7 bases. V lost 7 bases and J lost 4; bases outside the gene matches: 10. Germline V gene data show CDR1 as DFQATT and CDR2 as SNEGSKA (reference sequence). The CDR3 consists of 14 residues. The CDR3 DNA is TGCAGTGGATCGACAGGGACATCGAATCAGCCCCAGCATTTT. Its translation is CSGSTGTSNQPQHF.

In DNA, the CDR3 is TGTGCCAGCACCCGGAACCCTGTTACTCAGCCCCAGCATTTT. Protein: CASTRNPVTQPQHF. The chain couples TRBV6-6 to TRBJ1-5; D remains unclear. The CDR3 spans 14 residues. V was cut by 7 bases and J by 6 bases, with 16 bases left in between. Germline values: CDR1 MNHNY, CDR2 SVGAGI (reference sequence).

This rearrangement joins TRBV20-1 to TRBJ1-4; TRBD1 is a possible D gene (5 bases). Germline V CDR1 and CDR2: DFQATT, SNEGSKA (reference sequence). Trimming removed 2 bases at V and 3 bases at J, with 7 bases between. This CDR3 is 13 amino acids long. CDR3 loop: CSARSGANEKLFF. The CDR3 nucleotides read TGCAGTGCTAGATCGGGGGCTAATGAAAAACTGTTTTTT.

The chain combines TRBV4-2 with TRBJ1-1; D is unclear. The CDR3 consists of 16 residues. Germline V gene data show CDR1 as LGHNA and CDR2 as YNFKEQ. V was cut by 0 bases and J by 1 base, with 12 bases left in between. As DNA, the CDR3 is TGTGCCAGCAGCCAAGATCAGAAGGACCGGAACACTGAAGCTTTCTTT. Protein product: CASSQDQKDRNTEAFF.